Each of the 17 T cell receptor beta chains below was sequenced from the same sample in a study of STAT5B mutations in CD4+ large granular lymphocyte leukemia. Libraries were prepared by immunoSEQ multiplex PCR; TCRdb keeps only in-frame clonotypes and omits some of them. The sample yields more than 45,000 clones, 70% seen once. Sequences were obtained from CD4+ T cells from blood buffy coats. The receptors here all came from a human donor in good health.

V gene TRBV19 combines with J gene TRBJ1-5; 11 bases match TRBD1. The V and J ends lost 0 bases and 5 bases, in that order; junction bases with no gene match: 9. The CDR3 has 18 amino acids. Germline CDR1 and CDR2: LNHDA and SQIVND (reference sequence). This chain's CDR3 is CASSIDPGQGAGYQPQHF. Written as DNA, the CDR3 is TGTGCCAGTAGTATAGATCCCGGACAGGGGGCCGGGTATCAGCCCCAGCATTTT.

V is TRBV18 and J is TRBJ1-5; D is undetermined. CDR3 size: 15 residues. Germline CDR1 reads KGHSH; CDR2 reads LQKENI. Deletions cut 2 bases from V and 0 bases from J, with 8 bases between. Written as DNA, the CDR3 is TGTGCCAGCTCACCATCGGGGAGTAGCAATCAGCCCCAGCATTTT. Its protein product is CASSPSGSSNQPQHF. The full variable domain, its missing parts supplied by reference TRBV18 and TRBJ1-5, is NAGVMQNPRHLVRRRGQEARLRCSPMKGHSHVYWYRQLPEEGLKFMVYLQKENIIDESGMPKERFSAEFPKEGPSILRIQQVVRGDSAAYFCASSPSGSSNQPQHFGDGTRLSIL.

This clone was observed a single time. The gene calls are TRBV7-6 and TRBJ2-5; D unresolved. This CDR3 contains 13 residues. The V gene's germline CDR1 is SGHVS and CDR2 FNYEAQ. The V and J ends lost 5 bases and 1 base respectively, with 8 bases between them. The CDR3 reads CASSRYSQETQYF. As DNA, the CDR3 is TGTGCCAGCAGCCGCTACTCCCAAGAGACCCAGTACTTC. Looking up the rest from reference TRBV7-6 and TRBJ2-5 gives the full variable domain: GAGVSQSPRYKVTKRGQDVALRCDPISGHVSLYWYRQALGQGPEFLTYFNYEAQQDKSGLPNDRFSAERPEGSISTLTIQRTEQRDSAMYRCASSRYSQETQYFGPGTRLLVL.

This clone was detected only once. The V call is TRBV5-6, the J call TRBJ1-1; D is perhaps TRBD1 (6 bases). Germline V CDR1 and CDR2: SGHDT, YYEEEE. The CDR3 covers 14 residues. Trimming stripped 3 bases from V and 3 bases from J, with 12 bases between. The CDR3 bases are TGTGCCAGCAGCTCCAGGGGATTCCACACTGAAGCTTTCTTT. Translation gives CASSSRGFHTEAFF.

This clone was counted only a few times. This chain links TRBV6-5 with TRBJ1-1; 8 bases agree with TRBD1. After removal of 5 bases from V and 5 bases from J, the junction contained 7 bases not matched to a gene. The germline CDR1 and CDR2 sequences are MNHEY and SVGAGI. The CDR3 covers 14 residues. For the CDR3, the DNA is TGTGCCAGCAGTCCCGGACAGGGAGAGACTGAAGCTTTCTTT. Its protein is CASSPGQGETEAFF.

This clone appeared once. The rearrangement uses TRBV5-5 and TRBJ1-4, with unresolved D. This CDR3 is built from 14 residues. From germline, CDR1 is SGHKS and CDR2 YYEKEE (reference sequence). V was pared by 2 bases and J by 3 bases, with 8 bases between. As DNA, the CDR3 is TGTGCCAGCAGCTTTGCGGTACCTAATGAAAAACTGTTTTTT. It translates to CASSFAVPNEKLFF.

V gene TRBV5-1 combines with J gene TRBJ1-1; possible D gene TRBD1, 6 bases. Looked up from germline, CDR1 is SGHRS and CDR2 is YFSETQ. The V gene lost 6 bases and the J gene lost 3 bases, with 15 bases spanning the gap. The CDR3 spans 14 residues. The DNA of the CDR3 is TGCGCCAGCACTCCGGGGGGGCAAGACACTGAAGCTTTCTTT. Encoded protein: CASTPGGQDTEAFF.

The chain uses TRBV10-3 and TRBJ1-2, with 8 bases matching TRBD1. CDR3 length: 12 residues. The germline V gene has CDR1 ENHRY and CDR2 SYGVKD. The J segment lost 2 bases and the V segment lost 9 bases, leaving 2 bases of the junction unmatched. Here the CDR3 DNA reads TGTGCCATGGGACAGGCGAACTATGGCTACACCTTC. It codes for CAMGQANYGYTF.

CDR3 sequence: CASSERVLPVSPSYNEQFF. Written as DNA, the CDR3 is TGTGCCAGCAGTGAGCGAGTACTCCCTGTATCCCCCTCCTACAATGAGCAGTTCTTC. The J gene is TRBJ2-1, the V gene TRBV2; D is unresolved. The length of the CDR3 is 19 residues. The germline V and J ends were trimmed by 3 bases and 0 bases, with 21 bases remaining between them. CDR1 and CDR2 (germline): SNHLY, FYNNEI.

This chain joins TRBV7-2 and TRBJ2-2, with 15 nucleotides matching TRBD2. There are 18 residues in the CDR3. The junction had 6 bases not matched to a gene; V was cut back by 7 bases and J by 0 bases. CDR1 SGHTA and CDR2 FQGNSA come from the germline V gene. In nucleotides, the CDR3 is TGTGCCAGCACCTCCGGGACTAGCGGGGGGACGAACACCGGGGAGCTGTTTTTT. It translates to CASTSGTSGGTNTGELFF. The whole variable domain, remainder taken from reference TRBV7-2 and TRBJ2-2, is GAGVSQSPSNKVTEKGKDVELRCDPISGHTALYWYRQSLGQGLEFLIYFQGNSAPDKSGLPSDRFSAERTGGSVSTLTIQRTQQEDSAVYLCASTSGTSGGTNTGELFFGEGSRLTVL.

V usage is TRBV5-1 and J usage is TRBJ2-3, with unresolved D. The germline V and J ends were trimmed by 1 base and 2 bases, with 8 bases remaining between them. The CDR3 sequence is 14 residues long. Germline V gene data show CDR1 as SGHRS and CDR2 as YFSETQ. The CDR3 nucleotides are TGCGCCAGCAGCTTGCGGCAAGACACAGATACGCAGTATTTT. This translates into CASSLRQDTDTQYF. Complete variable domain (other parts from reference TRBV5-1 and TRBJ2-3): KAGVTQTPRYLIKTRGQQVTLSCSPISGHRSVSWYQQTPGQGLQFLFEYFSETQRNKGNFPGRFSGRQFSNSRSEMNVSTLELGDSALYLCASSLRQDTDTQYFGPGTRLTVL.

This clone has more than one count but fewer than ten. V usage is TRBV27 and J usage is TRBJ2-3; D not resolved. The CDR3 sequence is 13 residues long. Germline values: CDR1 MNHEY, CDR2 SMNVEV (reference sequence). The CDR3 region has the DNA TGTGCGACCACACGCCAGAGCACAGATACGCAGTATTTT. As protein: CATTRQSTDTQYF.

The genes are TRBV5-6 and TRBJ2-1; maybe TRBD1 (6 bases). This CDR3 has 13 amino acids. The germline CDR1 and CDR2 sequences are SGHDT and YYEEEE. V dropped 5 bases and J dropped 6 bases, with 12 bases sitting between them. The DNA for the CDR3 is TGTGCCAGCAGTTTTCGAGGGGGCAATGAGCAGTTCTTC. Its translation is CASSFRGGNEQFF.

The chain combines TRBV4-1 with TRBJ2-7; 8 bases match TRBD2. The germline gives CDR1 MGHRA, CDR2 YSYEKL. Trimming took 5 bases from V and 3 from J; bases not matched to a gene: 9. This CDR3 is 15 amino acids long. CDR3 DNA: TGCGCCAGCAGCTACGGGGGGGGGACGGACTACGAGCAGTACTTC. This encodes CASSYGGGTDYEQYF.

The chain is built from TRBV19 and TRBJ2-1, with a tentative D call TRBD2 (5 bases). This CDR3 region has 15 residues. Trimming removed 5 bases at V and 0 bases at J, with 11 bases between. Germline V gene lookup returns CDR1 LNHDA and CDR2 SQIVND (reference sequence). In nucleotides, the CDR3 is TGTGCCAGTAGTCAAGCGGTGAGCTCCTACAATGAGCAGTTCTTC. Its protein is CASSQAVSSYNEQFF.

The V call is TRBV7-8, the J call TRBJ1-1; D is undetermined. The CDR3 length is 18 residues. CDR1 is SGHVS and CDR2 is FQNEAQ in the germline V gene. The ends were cut back, 2 bases at V and 0 bases at J, with 19 bases in the middle. The CDR3 loop reads CASSLYPTNDLVNTEAFF. The CDR3, as DNA: TGTGCCAGCAGCTTATACCCGACAAACGACCTGGTGAACACTGAAGCTTTCTTT.

This clone was detected only a few times. The chain has TRBV2 and TRBJ1-4, with a weak D call TRBD1 (6 bases). Germline assignment: CDR1 SNHLY and CDR2 FYNNEI. The CDR3 loop spans 13 amino acids. V was trimmed by 8 bases and J by 6 bases, leaving 13 bases between them. The CDR3 DNA sequence: TGTGCCAGCGGATTCAGGGGCGATGAAAAACTGTTTTTT. Its translation: CASGFRGDEKLFF.